This T cell receptor beta chain was recorded in a study of T cells in tuberculosis listed by TCRdb under 2018. Context from the whole study: In the study, CD1B tetramers and high-throughput TCR immunosequencing were combined to characterize T cells specific for the mycobacterial lipid antigen glucose monomycolate (GMM). In a South African clinical cohort, IGRA-negative adolescents, IGRA-positive adolescents with latent tuberculosis and adults with active tuberculosis were compared, with under 13 people in each group. PBMC from active tuberculosis patients were archived either before standard anti-tuberculosis treatment began or within 7 days of its start. Points the paper makes about the study in general: Compared with IGRA-negative controls, TCR-alpha repertoires from active tuberculosis had smaller mean NN-distances to GMM-specific TCRs, which suggests clonal expansion of these TCRs. The smaller NN-distances were partly driven by shorter CDR3-alpha lengths in active tuberculosis patients, and the difference for TCR-beta did not reach statistical significance. Clinical samples were selected based on the availability of cryopreserved specimens, with adults included as active tuberculosis cases and adolescents included as controls. Using GEM motif frequencies, a classifier achieved under 75% accuracy, whereas a classifier built on the diverse GMM-specific repertoire got to approximately 88% accuracy (AUROC 0.90).

The immunoSEQ multiplex PCR assay was used to generate TCR libraries, with TCR-beta and/or TCR-alpha/delta assays applied to each sample. Amplified TCR libraries were sequenced on the Illumina high-throughput platform. The paper's processing steps were these. Clustering and dimensionality reduction were performed using pairwise TCRdist distances among GMM-specific receptors from ex vivo sorted or in vitro expanded T cells. Each clinical repertoire was scored by mean NN-distance, the average TCRdist to the nearest 10% of tetramer-positive reference sequences. GEM TCR motif frequency was calculated as the fraction of unique TCRs that matched known GEM sequences by V/J usage and CDR3 length. Linear discriminant analysis with leave-one-out cross-validation, implemented in scikit-learn, was used to classify active tuberculosis. Held by TCRdb, this immuneACCESS table contains in-frame sequences only and omits some clones. Under half of the omission traces to an unresolved V gene where checked; the cause of the rest is unknown. That table supplies the V and J calls and clone size; D and trimming were determined from the DNA. The sample table shows about 33,000 clones, and roughly nine tenths are seen once. Of the sample, less than 6.5% falls within the top ten clones.

According to the germline V gene, CDR1 reads SQVTM and CDR2 reads ANQGSEA. V sheds 5 bases and J sheds 1 base, leaving 19 bases between their ends. Inclusive of the bounding cysteine and phenylalanine, the CDR3 is 16 residues long. CDR3 DNA is the only sequence kept; it has 48 bases, read in frame from the first base. The time point label corresponds to: new active TB diagnosis, blood taken before or within 7 days of starting treatment. Active tuberculosis patients were HIV-seronegative South African adults aged 18 years or older with a new diagnosis. Confirmation of active tuberculosis was obtained by positive sputum smear microscopy and/or positive M. tuberculosis culture. Immunosequencing was performed on unsorted cryopreserved PBMC, with 110,000 or so T cells per clinical donor covered on average. This clone was seen a single time. What this receptor recognizes is not known. Base-call qualities are not available, and no considerably larger clone is one nucleotide away.

The sequence is built from TRBV29-1 and TRBJ2-3; TRBD2 could be the D gene, as 7 bases match. Sequenced material: PBMCs, taken at tuberculosis diagnosis. This sequence originates from an adult with tuberculosis. The DNA sequence reads TGCAGCGTTCTCTCCCCGGGGGGCCGGGGCACAGATACGCAGTATTTT. Its coded protein is CSVLSPGGRGTDTQYF.